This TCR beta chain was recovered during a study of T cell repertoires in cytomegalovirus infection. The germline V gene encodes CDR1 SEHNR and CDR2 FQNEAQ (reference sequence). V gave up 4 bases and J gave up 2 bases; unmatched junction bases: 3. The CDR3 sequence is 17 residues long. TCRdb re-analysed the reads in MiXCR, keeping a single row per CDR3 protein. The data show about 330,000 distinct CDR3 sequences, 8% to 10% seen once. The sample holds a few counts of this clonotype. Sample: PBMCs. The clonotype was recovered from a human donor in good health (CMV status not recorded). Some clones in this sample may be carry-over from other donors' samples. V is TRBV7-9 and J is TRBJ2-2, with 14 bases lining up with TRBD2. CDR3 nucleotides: TGTGCCAGCAGCTCGGGACTAGCGGGGGATAACACCGGGGAGCTGTTTTTT. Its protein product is CASSSGLAGDNTGELFF.